The 9 T cell receptor beta chains listed next were all sequenced from one sample in a study of T cell responses to AZD1222 COVID-19 vaccine. Generated by immunoSEQ multiplex PCR, the TCRdb table keeps only in-frame clones and is missing some. The profile shows about 180,000 clones, around 90% of them singletons. Sequenced here: peripheral blood, sampled on day 0 of AZD1222 vaccination. The receptors were gathered from an adult in good health.

V and J are TRBV6-5 and TRBJ1-1; D uncertain. The CDR3 spans 15 residues. CDR1 MNHEY and CDR2 SVGAGI come from the germline V gene. V was pared by 5 bases and J by 0 bases, with 13 bases between. The CDR3 DNA is TGTGCCAGCAGTCCTCGGGTATCGATGAACACTGAAGCTTTCTTT. Its protein product is CASSPRVSMNTEAFF.

This clone was picked up many times. The chain employs TRBV30 and TRBJ2-2; D unclear. The CDR3 contains 14 residues. Trimming removed 2 bases at V and 1 base at J, with 8 bases between. Germline CDR1 GTSNPN, CDR2 SVGIG (reference sequence). The CDR3 DNA sequence: TGTGCCTGGAGTCTCGACTGGAACACCGGGGAGCTGTTTTTT. Protein sequence: CAWSLDWNTGELFF.

V is TRBV27 and J is TRBJ1-5; 9 nucleotides match TRBD1. In germline, CDR1 is MNHEY, CDR2 SMNVEV (reference sequence). The CDR3 runs to 17 residues. J gave up 7 bases and V 0 bases, and 10 bases lay outside the gene matches. CDR3 residues: CASSLSATGGFGQPQHF. The CDR3 coding sequence is TGTGCCAGCAGTTTATCCGCGACAGGGGGTTTTGGGCAGCCCCAGCATTTT.

CDR3 nucleotides: TGCAGCGTTGTTAGGGTCGGAGAAGCTTTCTTT. Its protein is CSVVRVGEAFF. The chain joins TRBV29-1 to TRBJ1-1; D is unresolved. CDR1 and CDR2 (germline): SQVTM, ANQGSEA. Trimming removed 4 bases at V and 8 bases at J, with 11 bases between. CDR3 length: 11 residues.

J is TRBJ1-6 and V is TRBV30; 10 positions agree with TRBD1. After removal of 3 bases from V and 9 bases from J, the junction contained 5 bases not matched to a gene. The CDR3 is made up of 14 amino acids. CDR1 and CDR2 (germline): GTSNPN, SVGIG (reference sequence). CDR3 in DNA: TGTGCCTGGAGCCGACAGGGGGCTAGTTCACCCCTCCACTTT. It encodes CAWSRQGASSPLHF. Combining the CDR3 with reference TRBV30 and TRBJ1-6 gives the whole variable domain SQTIHQWPATLVQPVGSPLSLECTVEGTSNPNLYWYRQAAGRGLQLLFYSVGIGQISSEVPQNLSASRPQDRQFILSSKKLLLSDSGFYLCAWSRQGASSPLHFGNGTRLTVT.

The chain combines TRBV28 with TRBJ2-7; D uncertain. The CDR3 totals 14 residues. Looked up from germline, CDR1 is MDHEN and CDR2 is SYDVKM. Between the trimmed V and J ends, which lost 4 bases and 0 bases, there was a span of 10 bases. The DNA for the CDR3 is TGTGCCAGCAGTTCCCAACAAAGCTCCTACGAGCAGTACTTC. As protein: CASSSQQSSYEQYF.

This chain joins TRBV5-5 and TRBJ2-7; the D call may be TRBD1 or TRBD2 (5 bases each). Germline V lookup: CDR1 SGHKS, CDR2 YYEKEE (reference sequence). The CDR3 length is 13 residues. The V gene lost 7 bases and the J gene lost 2 bases, with 13 bases spanning the gap. CDR3 sequence reads: CASAGVGAYEQYF. The CDR3 DNA reads as TGTGCCAGCGCAGGTGTGGGGGCCTACGAGCAGTACTTC.

The table lists this clone with a count of one. V usage is TRBV4-1 and J usage is TRBJ1-4; maybe TRBD1 (6 bases). Trimming removed 0 bases at V and 7 bases at J, with 9 bases between. CDR1 MGHRA and CDR2 YSYEKL come from the germline V gene. The length of the CDR3 is 14 residues. CDR3 sequence (DNA): TGCGCCAGCAGCCAAGATTGGACAGTTGAAAAACTGTTTTTT. Its protein is CASSQDWTVEKLFF.

The chain is built from TRBV29-1 and TRBJ1-1, with a weak D call TRBD1 (5 bases). V gave up 3 bases and J gave up 2 bases, with 10 bases separating them. The V gene's germline CDR1 is SQVTM and CDR2 ANQGSEA. There are 13 residues in the CDR3. CDR3 loop: CSVERGLNTEAFF. The CDR3 DNA is TGCAGCGTTGAGAGGGGCCTTAACACTGAAGCTTTCTTT.